Below are 32 T cell receptor beta chains sequenced from a single sample in a study of beta chain features in type 1 diabetes. Expressed TCRB transcripts were sequenced because the isolated RNA had all been reverse transcribed beforehand. Sequencing was performed with immunoSEQ multiplex PCR; in TCRdb, only in-frame clones are kept and a portion is missing. The profile covers hundreds of thousands of clones, with approximately 14% appearing a single time and more than 0.02% taken by the ten largest. Sequenced: naive CD4+ T cells from blood. These TCRs come from a woman in her thirties or forties in good health.

This clone was observed a few times. The CDR3 here is CASSVTSWGQETQYF. CDR3 in DNA: TGTGCCAGCAGCGTAACTAGCTGGGGCCAAGAGACCCAGTACTTC. The rearrangement uses TRBV9 and TRBJ2-5, with D tentatively TRBD2 (6 bases). Trimming cost V 1 base and J 1 base, with 11 bases left between them. CDR1 SGDLS and CDR2 YYNGEE come from the germline V gene. This CDR3 region has 15 residues.

This clone was observed a few times. This chain links TRBV29-1 with TRBJ1-2; possibly TRBD1 for D (6 bases). The V gene's germline CDR1 is SQVTM and CDR2 ANQGSEA. With 4 bases removed from V and 6 bases from J, the gap between germline ends came to 18 bases. This CDR3 contains 14 residues. CDR3 protein: CSVVRGGSGNGYTF. The CDR3 region has the DNA TGCAGCGTTGTTAGGGGGGGATCCGGGAATGGCTACACCTTC.

CDR3 sequence reads: CASRTGQEDYGYTF. The CDR3 nucleotides are TGTGCCAGCAGAACCGGACAGGAAGACTATGGCTACACCTTC. This chain connects TRBV6-6 to TRBJ1-2; 7 positions agree with TRBD1. With 6 bases clipped from V and 3 bases from J, the junction kept 7 bases outside the gene matches. Germline V lookup: CDR1 MNHNY, CDR2 SVGAGI (reference sequence). The CDR3 extends over 14 amino acids.

In its sample, this clone was seen a few times. The V call is TRBV29-1, the J call TRBJ2-3; 15 bases are a match to TRBD2. V dropped 5 bases and J dropped 10; count of bases not matched to a gene: 10. The CDR3 runs 15 residues. CDR1 is SQVTM, CDR2 ANQGSEA, per germline. The CDR3: CSVLGTSGGRGAQYF. The CDR3 nucleotides are TGCAGCGTTCTCGGGACTAGCGGGGGGAGAGGGGCGCAGTATTTT.

The chain carries TRBV4-2 and TRBJ2-2, with 12 positions matching TRBD2. The CDR3 loop spans 16 amino acids. Trimming took 3 bases from V and 8 from J; bases not matched to a gene: 7. Germline CDR1 is LGHNA and CDR2 is YNFKEQ. Here the CDR3 DNA reads TGTGCCAGCAGCCAGGGTCTAGCGGGGGGGCCTGGGGAGCTGTTTTTT. It yields the protein CASSQGLAGGPGELFF.

This clone was counted only a few times. This chain joins TRBV19 and TRBJ2-4; 8 nucleotides match TRBD2. The CDR3 length is 18 residues. Germline trimming cut 5 bases from V and 2 bases from J; bases unmatched to any gene: 14. From germline, CDR1 is LNHDA and CDR2 SQIVND (reference sequence). CDR3 in DNA: TGTGCCAGTAGTTACGAGGAGCGGGGGCCGGACACCAAAAACATTCAGTACTTC. Translation: CASSYEERGPDTKNIQYF.

This clone occurred a few times. This chain uses TRBV4-1 with TRBJ2-2, with TRBD1 matching 8 bases. The CDR3 extends over 15 amino acids. V was clipped by 4 bases and J by 5 bases; unmatched bases: 6. Germline V gene lookup returns CDR1 MGHRA and CDR2 YSYEKL. The CDR3 DNA reads as TGCGCCAGCAGCCGGACAGGGAGCAGTACCGGGGAGCTGTTTTTT. Its translation is CASSRTGSSTGELFF.

The rearrangement uses TRBV5-6 and TRBJ1-6; D may be TRBD1 (5 bases). Germline V lookup: CDR1 SGHDT, CDR2 YYEEEE. Trimming removed 10 bases from V and 6 bases from J, with 14 bases in between. The CDR3 sequence is 13 residues long. In DNA form, the CDR3 reads TGTGCCGCCCAAGTGGGGGGTAATTCACCCCTCCACTTT. Residues: CAAQVGGNSPLHF.

This clone was observed a handful of times. The V call is TRBV6-1, the J call TRBJ2-7; 8 bases agree with TRBD1. Germline CDR1 reads MNHNS; CDR2 reads SASEGT. This CDR3 contains 12 residues. J lost 5 bases, V lost 7 bases, and 4 bases had no gene match. This chain's CDR3 is CASKADRDEQYF. CDR3 nucleotides: TGTGCCAGCAAGGCGGACAGGGACGAGCAGTACTTC.

V and J are TRBV7-8 and TRBJ2-1, with D unresolved. Germline CDR1 SGHVS, CDR2 FQNEAQ. The germline V and J ends were trimmed by 3 bases and 13 bases, with 13 bases remaining between them. CDR3 length: 12 amino acids. The CDR3 here is CASSLLRVSQFF. DNA for the CDR3: TGTGCCAGCAGCTTGCTTCGCGTATCCCAGTTCTTC.

The chain joins TRBV6-1 to TRBJ2-5; the match to TRBD1 covers 7 bases. This CDR3 is 14 amino acids long. The germline CDR1 and CDR2 sequences are MNHNS and SASEGT. Trimming removed 4 bases from V and 5 bases from J; junction bases left unmatched: 7. CDR3 DNA sequence: TGTGCCAGCAGTGTGACAGGGTTCCGTGAGACCCAGTACTTC. Residues: CASSVTGFRETQYF.

The chain links TRBV28 to TRBJ2-3, with 8 bases lining up with TRBD1. Germline V lookup: CDR1 MDHEN, CDR2 SYDVKM. Trimming at V came to 2 bases and at J to 6 bases, leaving 10 bases not matched to a gene. This CDR3 spans 16 amino acids. CDR3 loop: CASSLALPGQADTQYF. The CDR3 region has the DNA TGTGCCAGCAGTTTAGCCCTTCCGGGACAGGCGGATACGCAGTATTTT.

There are a few counts of this clone. The rearrangement joins TRBV28 to TRBJ2-7, with D hard to call. The germline V and J ends were trimmed by 2 bases and 7 bases, with 6 bases remaining between them. CDR1 is MDHEN and CDR2 is SYDVKM in the germline V gene. This CDR3 has 11 residues. CDR3 sequence reads: CASSLTREQYF. CDR3 nucleotide sequence: TGTGCCAGCAGTTTAACCCGGGAGCAGTACTTC.

This clone was seen more than once but under ten times. The gene calls are TRBV5-6 and TRBJ2-4; perhaps TRBD1 as D (6 bases). Trimming shortened V by 2 bases and J by 8 bases, and 14 bases separated the two germline ends. Germline lookup yields CDR1 SGHDT and CDR2 YYEEEE. This CDR3 has 14 amino acids. The CDR3 coding sequence is TGTGCCAGCAGCTTACAGGGTGTCGGATACATTCAGTACTTC. Translating it yields CASSLQGVGYIQYF.

This clone was seen a few times. The V gene is TRBV7-9, the J gene TRBJ2-5; 7 bases are shared with TRBD2. CDR1 is SEHNR, CDR2 FQNEAQ, per germline (reference sequence). There are 13 residues in the CDR3. V shed 6 bases, J shed 5 bases, and the junction held 6 bases outside the gene matches. The CDR3 DNA sequence: TGTGCCAGCAGGAACGCCGGGGGGGAGACCCAGTACTTC. Its translation is CASRNAGGETQYF. The whole variable domain, remainder taken from reference TRBV7-9 and TRBJ2-5, is DTGVSQNPRHKITKRGQNVTFRCDPISEHNRLYWYRQTLGQGPEFLTYFQNEAQLEKSRLLSDRFSAERPKGSFSTLEIQRTEQGDSAMYLCASRNAGGETQYFGPGTRLLVL.

This clone was counted between two and nine times. The CDR3 protein is CASSFFRDANQPQHF. CDR3 nucleotide sequence: TGTGCCAGCAGCTTTTTCAGGGATGCGAATCAGCCCCAGCATTTT. The chain uses TRBV5-5 and TRBJ1-5; maybe TRBD1 (5 bases). This CDR3 region has 15 residues. The germline V gene encodes CDR1 SGHKS and CDR2 YYEKEE (reference sequence). V gave up 2 bases and J gave up 4 bases, with 13 bases separating them.

This clone was counted only a few times. J is TRBJ1-6 and V is TRBV7-2; the D is unclear. The CDR3 runs 18 residues. V was pared by 2 bases and J by 8 bases, with 22 bases between. Per the germline V gene, CDR1 is SGHTA and CDR2 is FQGNSA. The CDR3 loop reads CASSLPYGRAKADSPLHF. For the CDR3, the DNA is TGTGCCAGCAGCTTACCCTATGGGAGGGCAAAAGCGGATTCACCCCTCCACTTT. Drawing the rest from reference TRBV7-2 and TRBJ1-6, the complete variable domain is GAGVSQSPSNKVTEKGKDVELRCDPISGHTALYWYRQSLGQGLEFLIYFQGNSAPDKSGLPSDRFSAERTGGSVSTLTIQRTQQEDSAVYLCASSLPYGRAKADSPLHFGNGTRLTVT.

This chain connects TRBV11-2 to TRBJ2-3, with 9 bases lining up with TRBD2. Germline lookup yields CDR1 SGHAT and CDR2 FQNNGV. The CDR3 is 14 residues long. Trimming took 3 bases from V and 5 from J; bases not matched to a gene: 3. CDR3 in DNA: TGTGCCAGCAGCTTTCGGACTAGCGAAGATACGCAGTATTTT. This translates into CASSFRTSEDTQYF. Full variable domain (rest looked up from reference TRBV11-2 and TRBJ2-3): EAGVAQSPRYKIIEKRQSVAFWCNPISGHATLYWYQQILGQGPKLLIQFQNNGVVDDSQLPKDRFSAERLKGVDSTLKIQPAKLEDSAVYLCASSFRTSEDTQYFGPGTRLTVL.

Only one count was recorded for this clone. V gene TRBV11-2 combines with J gene TRBJ2-1, with 8 bases aligning to TRBD1. The CDR3 extends over 15 amino acids. Germline lookup yields CDR1 SGHAT and CDR2 FQNNGV. V lost 2 bases to trimming and J lost 9 bases; unmatched junction nucleotides: 9. For the CDR3, the DNA is TGTGCCAGCAGCTTAATCGGACAGGGCATGATTGAGCAGTTCTTC. This sequence encodes CASSLIGQGMIEQFF.

Here the CDR3 DNA reads TGCGCCAGCAGCGCGCGGGGTAACAGGGAGACCCAGTACTTC. Amino acids: CASSARGNRETQYF. V and J are TRBV5-1 and TRBJ2-5, with a tentative D call TRBD2 (6 bases). Trimming stripped 4 bases from V and 5 bases from J, with 15 bases between. The germline gives CDR1 SGHRS, CDR2 YFSETQ. CDR3 size: 14 residues. The full variable domain, its missing parts supplied by reference TRBV5-1 and TRBJ2-5, is KAGVTQTPRYLIKTRGQQVTLSCSPISGHRSVSWYQQTPGQGLQFLFEYFSETQRNKGNFPGRFSGRQFSNSRSEMNVSTLELGDSALYLCASSARGNRETQYFGPGTRLLVL.

V usage is TRBV6-5 and J usage is TRBJ1-2; TRBD1 agrees at 9 bases. This CDR3 comprises 15 residues. Germline-derived CDR1 and CDR2 are MNHEY and SVGAGI. With V trimmed by 4 bases and J by 4 bases, 7 bases remained unmatched. The CDR3 loop is CASSLQGAVGYGYTF. CDR3 in DNA: TGTGCCAGCAGTTTACAGGGGGCGGTAGGCTATGGCTACACCTTC.

This clone was observed a handful of times. CDR3 DNA sequence: TGTGCCGGGGCCCGGGCTCCCAATTCACCCCTCCACTTT. Translating it yields CAGARAPNSPLHF. The chain is built from TRBV6-6 and TRBJ1-6; TRBD1 might be the D (5 bases). Germline loops: CDR1 MNHNY, CDR2 SVGAGI (reference sequence). The CDR3 has 13 residues. The V gene lost 11 bases and the J gene lost 7 bases, with 15 bases spanning the gap.

The gene calls are TRBV15 and TRBJ2-3, with 8 positions matching TRBD1. The junction had 11 bases not matched to a gene; V was cut back by 3 bases and J by 0 bases. The CDR3 runs 18 residues. Germline values: CDR1 LNHNV, CDR2 YYDKDF (reference sequence). CDR3 residues: CATSSPNPRQGSTDTQYF. Here the CDR3 DNA reads TGTGCCACCAGCAGCCCAAACCCCCGACAGGGGAGCACAGATACGCAGTATTTT.

The rearrangement joins TRBV7-2 to TRBJ2-7; maybe TRBD1 (6 bases). The germline V and J ends were trimmed by 3 bases and 4 bases, with 13 bases remaining between them. Germline V gives CDR1 SGHTA, CDR2 FQGNSA. This CDR3 has 14 residues. CDR3 amino acids: CASSFARTAYEQYF. For the CDR3, the DNA is TGTGCCAGCAGCTTTGCAAGGACAGCGTACGAGCAGTACTTC.

This clone has only a few counts. This CDR3 reads CASTSTANYEQYF. The CDR3 DNA reads TGTGCCAGCACCTCGACAGCGAACTACGAGCAGTACTTC. This chain uses TRBV6-5 with TRBJ2-7, with D perhaps TRBD1 (5 bases). V lost 7 bases and J lost 3, with 13 bases in between. The CDR3 runs 13 residues. CDR1 and CDR2 from the germline V gene are MNHEY and SVGAGI.

This rearrangement joins TRBV5-4 to TRBJ2-3, with D possibly TRBD2 on 6 matching bases. V lost 0 bases and J lost 1, with 9 bases in between. Looked up from germline, CDR1 is SGHNT and CDR2 is YYREEE (reference sequence). The CDR3 runs 15 residues. CDR3 region: CASSLARLGTDTQYF. DNA for the CDR3: TGTGCCAGCAGCTTGGCCCGACTAGGCACAGATACGCAGTATTTT.

This clone was seen more than once but under ten times. The chain combines TRBV5-4 with TRBJ2-1, with TRBD2 matching 9 bases. Unmatched junction bases numbered 9, after V lost 7 bases and J lost 10 bases. Germline CDR1 SGHNT, CDR2 YYREEE (reference sequence). The CDR3 spans 13 residues. The CDR3 DNA sequence: TGTGCCAGCCCTGGCGGGGGGGCAGGAGAGCAGTTCTTC. Translated, it gives CASPGGGAGEQFF.

The genes are TRBV21-1 and TRBJ2-3; the D segment call TRBD2 is taken from the table without a DNA check. TRBV21-1 is given as a pseudogene. This CDR3 contains 13 residues. The CDR3 DNA sequence: TGTGCCAGCAGCATCGAGGAAATGAATACGCAGTATTTT. Amino acids: CASSIEEMNTQYF.

The V gene is TRBV6-8, the J gene TRBJ2-3, with D possibly matching TRBD1 (5 bases). The CDR3 covers 13 residues. The V gene lost 6 bases and the J gene lost 6 bases, with 13 bases spanning the gap. Germline V gene sequence: CDR1 MNHGY, CDR2 SAAAGT. The CDR3 is CASREETGDTQYF. The CDR3 nucleotides read TGTGCCAGCAGGGAAGAAACAGGCGATACGCAGTATTTT.

This clone has only one observation. An end of the junction differs from the germline gene, which may be a read error. V and J are TRBV14 and TRBJ2-5, with 7 bases that match TRBD1. The germline CDR1 and CDR2 sequences are SGHDN and FVKESK. The CDR3 loop spans 16 amino acids. This CDR3 reads CASSQRGPTGLETQHF. DNA of the CDR3: TGTGCCAGCAGCCAAAGGGGGCCGACAGGTTTGGAGACCCAGCACTTC.

The chain has TRBV6-5 and TRBJ1-6; 8 nucleotides line up with TRBD1. Germline V lookup: CDR1 MNHEY, CDR2 SVGAGI. The CDR3 spans 16 residues. V lost 0 bases and J lost 10; bases outside the gene matches: 8. CDR3 nucleotide sequence: TGTGCCAGCAGTTACTCGGGCGGACAGGGCCACTCACCCCTCCACTTT. This sequence encodes CASSYSGGQGHSPLHF.

This clone was detected a few times. The chain combines TRBV2 with TRBJ1-5; possible D gene TRBD1, 5 bases. V was pared by 5 bases and J by 0 bases, with 11 bases between. This CDR3 has 15 residues. Per germline, CDR1 SNHLY and CDR2 FYNNEI. DNA for the CDR3: TGTGCCAGCAGTCCTAACAGGTATAGCAATCAGCCCCAGCATTTT. This translates into CASSPNRYSNQPQHF. Full variable domain (outside the CDR3, taken from reference TRBV2 and TRBJ1-5): EPEVTQTPSHQVTQMGQEVILRCVPISNHLYFYWYRQILGQKVEFLVSFYNNEISEKSEIFDDQFSVERPDGSNFTLKIRSTKLEDSAMYFCASSPNRYSNQPQHFGDGTRLSIL.